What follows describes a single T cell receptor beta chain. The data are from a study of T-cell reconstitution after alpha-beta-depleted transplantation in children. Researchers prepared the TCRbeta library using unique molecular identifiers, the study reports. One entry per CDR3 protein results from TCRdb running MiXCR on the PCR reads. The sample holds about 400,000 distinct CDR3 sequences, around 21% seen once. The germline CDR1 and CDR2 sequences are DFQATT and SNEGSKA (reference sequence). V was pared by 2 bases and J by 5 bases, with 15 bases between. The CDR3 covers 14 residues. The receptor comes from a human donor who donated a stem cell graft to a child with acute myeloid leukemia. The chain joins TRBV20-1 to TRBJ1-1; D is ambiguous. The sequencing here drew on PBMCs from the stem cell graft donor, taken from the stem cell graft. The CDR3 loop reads CSARLSVQRTEAFF. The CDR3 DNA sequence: TGCAGTGCTAGATTATCCGTGCAACGGACTGAAGCTTTCTTT.